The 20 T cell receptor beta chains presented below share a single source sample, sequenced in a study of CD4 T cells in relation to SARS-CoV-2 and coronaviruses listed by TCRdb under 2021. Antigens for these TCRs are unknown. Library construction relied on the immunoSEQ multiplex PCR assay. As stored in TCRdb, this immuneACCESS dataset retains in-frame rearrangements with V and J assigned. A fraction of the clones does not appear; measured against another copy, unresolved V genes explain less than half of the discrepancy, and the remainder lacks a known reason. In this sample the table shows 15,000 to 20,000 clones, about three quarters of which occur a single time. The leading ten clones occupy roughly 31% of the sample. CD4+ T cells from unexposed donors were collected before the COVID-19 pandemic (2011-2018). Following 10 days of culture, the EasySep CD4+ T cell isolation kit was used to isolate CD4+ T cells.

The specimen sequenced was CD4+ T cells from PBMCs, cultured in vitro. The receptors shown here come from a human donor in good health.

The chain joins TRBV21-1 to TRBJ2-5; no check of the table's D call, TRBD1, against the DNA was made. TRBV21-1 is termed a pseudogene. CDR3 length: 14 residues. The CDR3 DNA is TGTGCCAGCAGCAAAGTGGGCAGGGTGAAGACCCAGTACTTC. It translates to CASSKVGRVKTQYF.

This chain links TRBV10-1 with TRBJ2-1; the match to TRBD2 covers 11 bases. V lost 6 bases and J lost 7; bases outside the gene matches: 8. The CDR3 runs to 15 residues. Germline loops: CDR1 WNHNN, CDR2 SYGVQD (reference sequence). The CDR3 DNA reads TGCGCCAGCAGCTTAGCGGGAGGGCCTGAAAATGAGCAGTTCTTC. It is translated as CASSLAGGPENEQFF.

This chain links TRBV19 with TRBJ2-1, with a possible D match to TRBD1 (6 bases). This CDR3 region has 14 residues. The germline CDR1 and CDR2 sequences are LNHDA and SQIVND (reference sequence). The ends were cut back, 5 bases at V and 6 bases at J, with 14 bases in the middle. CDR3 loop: CASSPRDTVNEQFF. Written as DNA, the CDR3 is TGTGCCAGTAGTCCCCGGGACACTGTCAATGAGCAGTTCTTC.

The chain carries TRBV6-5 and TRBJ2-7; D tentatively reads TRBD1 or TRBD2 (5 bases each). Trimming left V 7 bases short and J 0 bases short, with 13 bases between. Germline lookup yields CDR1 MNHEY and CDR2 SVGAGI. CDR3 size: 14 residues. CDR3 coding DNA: TGTGCCAGCAAAGCCCGGGACGGCTCCTACGAGCAGTACTTC. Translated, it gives CASKARDGSYEQYF.

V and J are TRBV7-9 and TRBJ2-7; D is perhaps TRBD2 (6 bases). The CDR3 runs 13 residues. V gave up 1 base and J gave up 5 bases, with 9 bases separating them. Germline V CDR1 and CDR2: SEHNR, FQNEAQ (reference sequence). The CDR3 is CASSLGRDHEQYF. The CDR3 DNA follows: TGTGCCAGCAGCTTAGGGCGGGATCACGAGCAGTACTTC.

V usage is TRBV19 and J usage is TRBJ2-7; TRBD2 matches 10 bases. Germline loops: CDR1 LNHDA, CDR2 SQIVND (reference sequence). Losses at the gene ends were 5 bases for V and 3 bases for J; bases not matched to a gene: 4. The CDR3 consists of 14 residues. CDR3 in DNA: TGTGCCAGTAGTCGGACTAGCGGTATCTACGAGCAGTACTTC. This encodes CASSRTSGIYEQYF.

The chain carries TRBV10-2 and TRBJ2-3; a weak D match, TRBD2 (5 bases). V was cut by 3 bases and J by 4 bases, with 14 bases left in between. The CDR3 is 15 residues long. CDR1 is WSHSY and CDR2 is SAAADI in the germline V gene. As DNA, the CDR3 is TGCGCCAGCAGTGAAGCGGTATATGGTTCAGATACGCAGTATTTT. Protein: CASSEAVYGSDTQYF.

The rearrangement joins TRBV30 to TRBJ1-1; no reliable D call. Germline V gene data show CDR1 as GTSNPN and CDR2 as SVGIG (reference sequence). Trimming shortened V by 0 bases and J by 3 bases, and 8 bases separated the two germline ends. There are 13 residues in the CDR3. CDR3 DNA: TGTGCCTGGAGTGTAATCGAGGACACTGAAGCTTTCTTT. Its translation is CAWSVIEDTEAFF.

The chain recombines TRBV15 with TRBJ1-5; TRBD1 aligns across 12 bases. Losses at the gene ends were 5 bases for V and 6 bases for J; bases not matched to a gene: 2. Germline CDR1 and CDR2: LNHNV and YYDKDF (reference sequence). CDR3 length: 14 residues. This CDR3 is CATSGTGGIQPQHF. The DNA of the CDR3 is TGTGCCACCAGCGGGACAGGGGGCATTCAGCCCCAGCATTTT.

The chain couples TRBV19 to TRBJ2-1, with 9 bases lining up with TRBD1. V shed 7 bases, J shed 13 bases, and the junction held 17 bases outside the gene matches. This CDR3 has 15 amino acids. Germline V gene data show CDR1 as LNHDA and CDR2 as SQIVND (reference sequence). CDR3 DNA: TGTGCCAGTATTAGAACACCGGGACAGGGAGGAAGACAGTTCTTC. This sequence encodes CASIRTPGQGGRQFF.

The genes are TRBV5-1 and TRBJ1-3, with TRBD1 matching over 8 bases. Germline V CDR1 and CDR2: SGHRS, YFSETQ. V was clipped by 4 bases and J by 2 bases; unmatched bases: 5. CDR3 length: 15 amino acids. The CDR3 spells CASSPTGGAGNTIYF. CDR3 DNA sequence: TGCGCCAGCAGCCCAACAGGGGGTGCTGGAAACACCATATATTTT. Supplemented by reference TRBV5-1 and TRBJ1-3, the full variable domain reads KAGVTQTPRYLIKTRGQQVTLSCSPISGHRSVSWYQQTPGQGLQFLFEYFSETQRNKGNFPGRFSGRQFSNSRSEMNVSTLELGDSALYLCASSPTGGAGNTIYFGEGSWLTVV.

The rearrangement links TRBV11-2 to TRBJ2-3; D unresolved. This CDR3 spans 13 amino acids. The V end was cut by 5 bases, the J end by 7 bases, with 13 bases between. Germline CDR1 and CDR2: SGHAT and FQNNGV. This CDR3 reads CASSAPYENTQYF. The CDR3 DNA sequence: TGTGCCAGCAGCGCCCCATACGAGAATACGCAGTATTTT. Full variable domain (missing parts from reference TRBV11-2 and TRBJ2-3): EAGVAQSPRYKIIEKRQSVAFWCNPISGHATLYWYQQILGQGPKLLIQFQNNGVVDDSQLPKDRFSAERLKGVDSTLKIQPAKLEDSAVYLCASSAPYENTQYFGPGTRLTVL.

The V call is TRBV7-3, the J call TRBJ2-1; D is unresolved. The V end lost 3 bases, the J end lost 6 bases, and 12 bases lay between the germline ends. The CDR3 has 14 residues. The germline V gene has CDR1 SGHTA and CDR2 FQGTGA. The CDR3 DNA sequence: TGTGCCAGCAGCTTCAAAGGAGTCCCCAATGAGCAGTTCTTC. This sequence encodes CASSFKGVPNEQFF.

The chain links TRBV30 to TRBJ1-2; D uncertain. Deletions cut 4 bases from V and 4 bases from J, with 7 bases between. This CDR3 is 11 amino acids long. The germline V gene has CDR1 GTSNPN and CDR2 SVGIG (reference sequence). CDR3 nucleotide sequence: TGTGCCTGGACCACTGCCTATGGCTACACCTTC. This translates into CAWTTAYGYTF.

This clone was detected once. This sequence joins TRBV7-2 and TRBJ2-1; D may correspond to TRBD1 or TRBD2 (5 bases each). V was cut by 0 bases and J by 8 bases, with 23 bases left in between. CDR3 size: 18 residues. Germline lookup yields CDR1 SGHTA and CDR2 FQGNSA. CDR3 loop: CASSLAVLRTGRRDEQFF. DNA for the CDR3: TGTGCCAGCAGCTTAGCGGTTTTAAGGACGGGACGAAGGGATGAGCAGTTCTTC.

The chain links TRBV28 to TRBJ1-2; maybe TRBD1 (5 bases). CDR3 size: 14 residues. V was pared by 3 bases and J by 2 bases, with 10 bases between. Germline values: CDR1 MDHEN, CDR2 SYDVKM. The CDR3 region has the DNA TGTGCCAGCAGTTTTTCAGGGAAGAACTATGGCTACACCTTC. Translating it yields CASSFSGKNYGYTF.

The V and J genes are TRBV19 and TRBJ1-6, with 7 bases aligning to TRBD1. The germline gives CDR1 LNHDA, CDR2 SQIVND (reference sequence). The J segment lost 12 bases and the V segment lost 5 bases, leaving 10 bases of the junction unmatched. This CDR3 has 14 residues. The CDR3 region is CASSGTRDREPLHF. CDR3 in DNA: TGTGCCAGTAGTGGCACCCGGGACAGAGAACCCCTCCACTTT.

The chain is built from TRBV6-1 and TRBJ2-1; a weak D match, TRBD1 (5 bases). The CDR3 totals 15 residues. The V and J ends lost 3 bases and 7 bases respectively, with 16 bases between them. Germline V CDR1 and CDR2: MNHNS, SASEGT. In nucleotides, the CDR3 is TGTGCCAGCAGTGAGGGGCAGGCCGTGATAAATGAGCAGTTCTTC. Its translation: CASSEGQAVINEQFF.

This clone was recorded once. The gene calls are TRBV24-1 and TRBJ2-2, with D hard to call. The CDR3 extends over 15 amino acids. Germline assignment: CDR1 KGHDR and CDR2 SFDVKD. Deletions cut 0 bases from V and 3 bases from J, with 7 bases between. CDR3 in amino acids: CATSDLLGHTGELFF. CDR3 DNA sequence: TGTGCCACCAGTGATTTGCTCGGACACACCGGGGAGCTGTTTTTT.

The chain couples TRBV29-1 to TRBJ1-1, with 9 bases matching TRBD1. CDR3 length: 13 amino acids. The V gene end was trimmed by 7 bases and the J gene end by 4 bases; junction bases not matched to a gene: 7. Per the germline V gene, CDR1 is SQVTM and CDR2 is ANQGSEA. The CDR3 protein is CSASGTGRTEAFF. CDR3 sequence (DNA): TGCAGCGCCTCTGGGACAGGGCGCACTGAAGCTTTCTTT.